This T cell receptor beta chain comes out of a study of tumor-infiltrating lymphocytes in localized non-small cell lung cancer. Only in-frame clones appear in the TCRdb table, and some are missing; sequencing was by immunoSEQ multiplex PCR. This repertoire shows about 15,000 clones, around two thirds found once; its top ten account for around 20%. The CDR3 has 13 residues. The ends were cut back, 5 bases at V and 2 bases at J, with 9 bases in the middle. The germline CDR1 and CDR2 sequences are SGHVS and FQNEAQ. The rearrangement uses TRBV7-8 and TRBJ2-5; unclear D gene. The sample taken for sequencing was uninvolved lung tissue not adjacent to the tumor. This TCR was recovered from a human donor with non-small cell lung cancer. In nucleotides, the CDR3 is TGTGCCAGCAGCCGACCGAGTCAAGAGACCCAGTACTTC. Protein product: CASSRPSQETQYF.